These 15 T cell receptor beta chains were all obtained from the same sample, sequenced in a study of CD8 T cells in Susac syndrome (dated by TCRdb to between 2018 and 2021). Libraries were prepared through the immunoSEQ multiplex PCR assay. RNA was extracted using the RNeasy kit, and about 0.45 to 1 ug of the RNA was reverse transcribed with random hexamers. TCRdb trimmed the raw reads at Q25, called clones with MiXCR and kept productive beta chains. For every CDR3 protein sequence, its rows merge into one entry that carries the most common genes and DNA. The sample yields 250,000 to 300,000 distinct CDR3 sequences; roughly 85% were counted once. The top ten hold over 0.09% of the sample. The sequenced material came from CD8+ T cells from PBMCs. The origin of the receptors is a human donor with multiple sclerosis.

The genes are TRBV11-1 and TRBJ2-1, with 10 bases lining up with TRBD2. The germline V gene encodes CDR1 SGHAT and CDR2 FQDESV (reference sequence). CDR3 length: 16 residues. V was clipped by 1 base and J by 10 bases; unmatched bases: 10. The CDR3 here is CASSLEAAGGPREQFF. The CDR3 nucleotides read TGTGCCAGCAGCTTAGAGGCAGCGGGAGGGCCGCGGGAGCAGTTCTTC.

A few counts support this clonotype. The chain links TRBV11-2 to TRBJ2-3; perhaps TRBD2 as D (5 bases). Germline V gene sequence: CDR1 SGHAT, CDR2 FQNNGV. Trimming left V 0 bases short and J 6 bases short, with 16 bases between. This CDR3 spans 16 amino acids. The chain's CDR3 is CASSLEETGSGDTQYF. The CDR3 DNA reads TGTGCCAGCAGCTTAGAGGAGACCGGGTCGGGGGATACGCAGTATTTT. The whole variable domain, remainder taken from reference TRBV11-2 and TRBJ2-3, is EAGVAQSPRYKIIEKRQSVAFWCNPISGHATLYWYQQILGQGPKLLIQFQNNGVVDDSQLPKDRFSAERLKGVDSTLKIQPAKLEDSAVYLCASSLEETGSGDTQYFGPGTRLTVL.

The rearrangement joins TRBV7-9 to TRBJ2-3; D is unresolved. Deletions cut 5 bases from V and 6 bases from J, with 12 bases between. The CDR3 has 13 residues. Germline V CDR1 and CDR2: SEHNR, FQNEAQ (reference sequence). The CDR3 sequence is CASSRRESDTQYF. In DNA, the CDR3 is TGTGCCAGCAGCCGTAGGGAATCCGATACGCAGTATTTT.

This clonotype was counted a single time. The chain recombines TRBV13 with TRBJ1-2; D ambiguous. The CDR3 has 17 residues. The V end was cut by 5 bases, the J end by 14 bases, with 33 bases between. CDR1 and CDR2 from the germline V gene are PRHDT and FYEKMQ (reference sequence). CDR3 sequence: CASSIGRGSYKLRTGTF. The CDR3 DNA sequence: TGTGCCAGCAGCATCGGACGAGGATCGTACAAACTGAGGACGGGAACCTTC.

This sequence joins TRBV27 and TRBJ2-3; 10 nucleotides line up with TRBD2. The junction had 3 bases not matched to a gene; V was cut back by 1 base and J by 5 bases. The CDR3 totals 15 residues. Germline values: CDR1 MNHEY, CDR2 SMNVEV (reference sequence). CDR3 nucleotides: TGTGCCAGCAGTTTATTAGCGGGAGGCCTAGATACGCAGTATTTT. It codes for CASSLLAGGLDTQYF.

The CDR3 spells CASSLPPGQGSKANEKLFF. For the CDR3, the DNA is TGTGCCAGCAGCCTACCACCGGGACAGGGAAGTAAAGCTAATGAAAAACTGTTTTTT. The gene calls are TRBV7-9 and TRBJ1-4; 9 positions agree with TRBD1. This CDR3 region has 19 residues. The V gene end was trimmed by 5 bases and the J gene end by 3 bases; junction bases not matched to a gene: 16. The germline CDR1 and CDR2 sequences are SEHNR and FQNEAQ (reference sequence).

V usage is TRBV7-9 and J usage is TRBJ1-5; D gene uncertain. Trimming shortened V by 3 bases and J by 7 bases, and 7 bases separated the two germline ends. The CDR3 contains 12 residues. Germline V lookup: CDR1 SEHNR, CDR2 FQNEAQ (reference sequence). Here the CDR3 reads CASSFPRQPQHF. In nucleotides, the CDR3 is TGTGCCAGCAGCTTCCCCAGGCAGCCCCAGCATTTT.

This clonotype has a handful of counts. V gene TRBV3-1 combines with J gene TRBJ2-7, with D unclear. Trimming stripped 0 bases from V and 1 base from J, with 10 bases between. CDR3 length: 15 amino acids. The germline CDR1 and CDR2 sequences are LGHDT and YNNKEL (reference sequence). The CDR3 spells CASSQDQRHSYEQYF. The CDR3 coding sequence is TGTGCCAGCAGCCAAGATCAACGCCATTCCTACGAGCAGTACTTC.

The rearrangement uses TRBV4-1 and TRBJ2-1; TRBD2 agrees at 9 bases. This CDR3 is 17 amino acids long. Germline CDR1 is MGHRA and CDR2 is YSYEKL. V was pared by 2 bases and J by 5 bases, with 10 bases of the junction left unmatched. CDR3 sequence: CASSQRPSQREDNEQFF. The DNA for the CDR3 is TGCGCCAGCAGCCAAAGACCCTCCCAGCGGGAGGACAATGAGCAGTTCTTC.

The chain links TRBV6-1 to TRBJ1-2, with D possibly being TRBD1 (5 bases). Germline assignment: CDR1 MNHNS and CDR2 SASEGT. V was pared by 6 bases and J by 0 bases, with 17 bases between. The CDR3 is 16 amino acids. This chain's CDR3 is CASSGYDGATNYGYTF. The CDR3 nucleotides are TGTGCCAGCAGCGGCTACGACGGGGCAACTAACTATGGCTACACCTTC.

The rearrangement joins TRBV12-3 or TRBV12-4 to TRBJ1-2; TRBD1 agrees at 9 bases. The V and J ends lost 3 bases and 7 bases, in that order; junction bases with no gene match: 3. The CDR3 consists of 13 residues. CDR3 protein: CASSFRTGAGYTF. In DNA form, the CDR3 reads TGTGCCAGCAGTTTCCGGACAGGGGCTGGCTACACCTTC.

The chain employs TRBV15 and TRBJ2-1; no clear D gene. This CDR3 spans 11 amino acids. CDR1 and CDR2 (germline): LNHNV, YYDKDF (reference sequence). Trimming took 8 bases from V and 10 from J, leaving 12 bases between them. For the CDR3, the DNA is TGTGCCACCTCCCGAAGCCGCGAGCAGTTCTTC. Residues: CATSRSREQFF.

This chain connects TRBV20-1 to TRBJ2-1; 10 positions match TRBD1. Germline V CDR1 and CDR2: DFQATT, SNEGSKA (reference sequence). J was trimmed by 9 bases and V by 6 bases; bases with no gene match: 8. The length of the CDR3 is 13 residues. The CDR3 spells CSALTGGLIEQFF. CDR3 coding DNA: TGCAGTGCACTGACAGGGGGCTTAATTGAGCAGTTCTTC.

J is TRBJ2-3 and V is TRBV7-8, with 7 bases aligning to TRBD2. CDR1 and CDR2 (germline): SGHVS, FQNEAQ. Germline trimming cut 1 base from V and 4 bases from J; bases unmatched to any gene: 8. The CDR3 loop spans 16 amino acids. The CDR3 sequence: CASSLGGGVVADTQYF. CDR3 sequence (DNA): TGTGCCAGCAGCTTAGGGGGGGGAGTTGTCGCAGATACGCAGTATTTT.

Concerning this clonotype: Germline is not matched at one junction end, which may reflect a read error. The chain joins TRBV9 to TRBJ2-7; 10 bases match TRBD2. CDR3 length: 13 amino acids. Germline values: CDR1 SGDLS, CDR2 YYNGEE. The CDR3 bases are TGTGCCAGCAGCGTAAGAGGAGCGGGAGGGCTCAGATTC. It yields the protein CASSVRGAGGLRF.